The entry below describes one TCR beta chain. Profiled with immunoSEQ multiplex PCR; TCRdb holds only in-frame clones, not every one. The table has roughly 7,100 clones, about four fifths seen once. The data stem from a study of chemoradiotherapy in HPV16-positive cancers. Germline CDR1 is SGHVS and CDR2 is FNYEAQ. This CDR3 contains 14 residues. With 7 bases clipped from V and 1 base from J, the junction kept 3 bases outside the gene matches. The material was blood, obtained from a patient who underwent chemoradiotherapy. The J gene is TRBJ2-2, the V gene TRBV7-6, with 7 positions matching TRBD2. The origin of this receptor is a human donor with HPV-associated anogenital cancer. CDR3 sequence reads: CASKSGKNTGELFF. Here the CDR3 DNA reads TGTGCCAGCAAGAGCGGGAAGAACACCGGGGAGCTGTTTTTT.